The 24 T cell receptor beta chains reported below all come from one sample, sequenced in a study of OX40 agonist ivuxolimab in advanced cancers. Repertoires were generated with immunoSEQ multiplex PCR, while TCRdb's copy carries only in-frame clones and drops some. The table shows about 20,000 clones, with approximately 70% occurring only once. The source was CD4+ or CD8+ T cells sorted from blood, collected in a trial of the OX40 agonist ivuxolimab. The receptors here all came from an adult with an advanced solid tumor such as melanoma, head and neck, liver or kidney cancer.

The rearrangement links TRBV5-5 to TRBJ1-5, with a tentative D call TRBD1 (6 bases). The germline V gene encodes CDR1 SGHKS and CDR2 YYEKEE (reference sequence). The CDR3 sequence is 13 residues long. V gave up 4 bases and J gave up 5 bases, with 10 bases separating them. The CDR3 region is CASSRDIDQPQHF. The CDR3 coding sequence is TGTGCCAGCAGCCGGGACATTGATCAGCCCCAGCATTTT.

The chain couples TRBV28 to TRBJ1-2; no reliable D call. Between the trimmed V and J ends, which lost 6 bases and 5 bases, there was a span of 16 bases. CDR3 length equals 14 residues. Germline-derived CDR1 and CDR2 are MDHEN and SYDVKM. CDR3 nucleotides: TGTGCCAGCAGCACGGACGCGTCTTTTTATGGCTACACCTTC. Translation gives CASSTDASFYGYTF.

The rearrangement joins TRBV7-9 to TRBJ2-7; D gene ambiguous. Trimming removed 5 bases at V and 0 bases at J, with 11 bases between. Germline-derived CDR1 and CDR2 are SEHNR and FQNEAQ (reference sequence). This CDR3 is built from 14 residues. The DNA for the CDR3 is TGTGCCAGCAGCCGAGACGTCTCCTCCTACGAGCAGTACTTC. Translated: CASSRDVSSYEQYF.

This sequence joins TRBV11-2 and TRBJ1-2; D may be TRBD1 (6 bases). V was shortened by 5 bases and J by 2 bases, with 15 bases between the two germline ends. CDR1 and CDR2 from the germline V gene are SGHAT and FQNNGV. This CDR3 has 15 residues. The CDR3 loop is CASSTRDTRNYGYTF. The DNA for the CDR3 is TGTGCCAGCAGCACCCGGGACACAAGGAACTATGGCTACACCTTC. Full variable domain (remainder filled in from reference TRBV11-2 and TRBJ1-2): EAGVAQSPRYKIIEKRQSVAFWCNPISGHATLYWYQQILGQGPKLLIQFQNNGVVDDSQLPKDRFSAERLKGVDSTLKIQPAKLEDSAVYLCASSTRDTRNYGYTFGSGTRLTVV.

V gene TRBV4-3 combines with J gene TRBJ1-5; D uncertain. The CDR3 has 14 residues. The germline V gene has CDR1 LGHNA and CDR2 YSLEER. The germline V and J ends were trimmed by 0 bases and 8 bases, with 11 bases remaining between them. The CDR3 loop reads CASSQDRTVEPQHF. The CDR3 nucleotides are TGCGCCAGCAGCCAAGATAGGACTGTAGAGCCCCAGCATTTT.

This chain connects TRBV13 to TRBJ1-6; D is unclear. CDR3 length equals 17 residues. Looked up from germline, CDR1 is PRHDT and CDR2 is FYEKMQ (reference sequence). V lost 1 base, J lost 4 bases, and 14 bases lay in between. The CDR3 is CASSLAGWDIYNSPLHF. Written as DNA, the CDR3 is TGTGCCAGCAGCTTAGCTGGGTGGGATATTTATAATTCACCCCTCCACTTT.

The chain carries TRBV29-1 and TRBJ1-2; a weak D match, TRBD1 (6 bases). Germline assignment: CDR1 SQVTM and CDR2 ANQGSEA. CDR3 length: 11 residues. V lost 4 bases to trimming and J lost 4 bases, with 7 bases between them. CDR3 DNA sequence: TGCAGCGTTGCGGGGGCCTATGGCTACACCTTC. Its protein product is CSVAGAYGYTF.

This rearrangement joins TRBV5-4 to TRBJ2-1; D uncertain. CDR3 length equals 11 residues. Looked up from germline, CDR1 is SGHNT and CDR2 is YYREEE (reference sequence). V lost 4 bases to trimming and J lost 9 bases, with 8 bases between them. The CDR3 sequence: CASSVTAEQFF. The CDR3 DNA reads TGTGCCAGCAGCGTAACAGCTGAGCAGTTCTTC.

This clone is labeled as medium-sized. This chain joins TRBV30 and TRBJ1-1; possible D gene TRBD1, 5 bases. The CDR3 extends over 12 amino acids. V was shortened by 3 bases and J by 4 bases, with 9 bases between the two germline ends. Germline V gene sequence: CDR1 GTSNPN, CDR2 SVGIG (reference sequence). The CDR3 is CAWSVGGTEAFF. As DNA, the CDR3 is TGTGCCTGGAGCGTCGGGGGCACTGAAGCTTTCTTT.

This clone was seen more than once but under ten times. This sequence joins TRBV4-3 and TRBJ1-1; maybe TRBD1 (6 bases). V shed 0 bases and J shed 6 bases, with 17 bases lying between them. This CDR3 spans 16 amino acids. The V gene's germline CDR1 is LGHNA and CDR2 YSLEER. CDR3 nucleotide sequence: TGCGCCAGCAGCCAAGACGGGGAAACAGGGTACTCTGAAGCTTTCTTT. It is translated as CASSQDGETGYSEAFF.

The chain joins TRBV9 to TRBJ1-3; D remains unclear. Germline values: CDR1 SGDLS, CDR2 YYNGEE. Trimming shortened V by 4 bases and J by 3 bases, and 14 bases separated the two germline ends. The CDR3 runs to 15 residues. This CDR3 is CASSPSGSGGNTIYF. CDR3 coding DNA: TGTGCCAGCAGCCCAAGCGGGTCAGGTGGAAACACCATATATTTT.

V is TRBV6-6 and J is TRBJ2-1; D possibly corresponds to TRBD2 (6 bases). The CDR3 is 9 amino acids. CDR1 MNHNY and CDR2 SVGAGI come from the germline V gene (reference sequence). V lost 8 bases to trimming and J lost 10 bases, with 6 bases between them. The CDR3 region is CASGGEQFF. The CDR3 DNA reads TGTGCCAGCGGAGGGGAGCAGTTCTTC.

The rearrangement links TRBV7-8 to TRBJ1-4; D unclear. Germline CDR1 is SGHVS and CDR2 is FQNEAQ. Trimming took off 6 bases at V and 8 bases at J, with 19 bases between the two ends. CDR3 length: 15 amino acids. The CDR3: CASRGLEPLQEKLFF. The CDR3 coding sequence is TGTGCCAGCAGAGGTTTAGAGCCACTTCAGGAAAAACTGTTTTTT.

V is TRBV7-8 and J is TRBJ1-1; weak D call: TRBD1 (6 bases). Trimming took off 5 bases at V and 0 bases at J, with 22 bases between the two ends. CDR3 length: 18 amino acids. Germline V CDR1 and CDR2: SGHVS, FQNEAQ. The CDR3 region has the DNA TGTGCCAGCAGCCCTCATCGCGGGTCAGGGGATTTGAACACTGAAGCTTTCTTT. Translating gives CASSPHRGSGDLNTEAFF.

This clone was seen more than once but under ten times. The V and J genes are TRBV6-5 and TRBJ1-5, with D unresolved. V lost 4 bases and J lost 3, with 10 bases in between. Germline V CDR1 and CDR2: MNHEY, SVGAGI. This CDR3 has 14 amino acids. CDR3 residues: CASSWLGNNQPQHF. DNA for the CDR3: TGTGCCAGCAGTTGGTTGGGGAACAATCAGCCCCAGCATTTT.

The chain joins TRBV12-5 to TRBJ2-1, with D unresolved. The CDR3 is made up of 13 amino acids. V was shortened by 1 base and J by 4 bases, with 5 bases between the two germline ends. The germline V gene encodes CDR1 LGHNT and CDR2 FRNRAP. CDR3 bases: TGTGCTAGTGGTTTGGACCCGTACAATGAGCAGTTCTTC. This translates into CASGLDPYNEQFF.

The J gene is TRBJ2-7, the V gene TRBV4-2; D is ambiguous. This CDR3 has 14 amino acids. CDR1 and CDR2 (germline): LGHNA, YNFKEQ. The V end lost 1 base, the J end lost 2 bases, and 9 bases lay between the germline ends. In DNA, the CDR3 is TGTGCCAGCAGCCAAGGAGCCGGACCCTACGAGCAGTACTTC. This encodes CASSQGAGPYEQYF.

The chain uses TRBV19 and TRBJ2-2, with D hard to call. This CDR3 is built from 14 residues. V was clipped by 1 base and J by 2 bases, with 5 bases between them. The V gene's germline CDR1 is LNHDA and CDR2 SQIVND (reference sequence). The CDR3 region is CASSIALNTGELFF. As DNA, the CDR3 is TGTGCCAGTAGTATAGCTCTTAACACCGGGGAGCTGTTTTTT.

The chain is built from TRBV12-2 and TRBJ1-5. TRBV12-2 is assigned pseudogene status. There are 16 residues in the CDR3. The CDR3 loop reads CASRLALGLWNQPQHF. Here the CDR3 DNA reads TGTGCAAGTCGCTTAGCGTTGGGGTTGTGGAATCAGCCCCAGCATTTT.

V is TRBV19 and J is TRBJ2-5, with D hard to call. The CDR3 runs to 14 residues. From germline, CDR1 is LNHDA and CDR2 SQIVND (reference sequence). Deletions cut 5 bases from V and 2 bases from J, with 12 bases between. CDR3 residues: CASSSTFQQETQYF. CDR3 nucleotides: TGTGCCAGTAGTTCGACGTTCCAACAAGAGACCCAGTACTTC.

For this clone: Sequence at one end of the junction differs from germline and may be a read error. This sequence joins TRBV5-1 and TRBJ1-1; D uncertain. This CDR3 region has 13 residues. Germline values: CDR1 SGHRS, CDR2 YFSETQ. The CDR3 protein is CASSADMNTEAFF. The CDR3 DNA follows: TGTGCCAGCAGCGCCGATATGAACACTGAAGCTTTCTTT. Drawing the rest from reference TRBV5-1 and TRBJ1-1, the complete variable domain is KAGVTQTPRYLIKTRGQQVTLSCSPISGHRSVSWYQQTPGQGLQFLFEYFSETQRNKGNFPGRFSGRQFSNSRSEMNVSTLELGDSALYLCASSADMNTEAFFGQGTRLTVV.

Only a few counts were recorded for this clone. V and J are TRBV10-2 and TRBJ2-5; TRBD2 agrees at 8 bases. Germline CDR1 and CDR2: WSHSY and SAAADI. Trimming cost V 4 bases and J 2 bases; bases outside gene matches: 6. The CDR3 is made up of 15 amino acids. The CDR3: CASSGRGGRQETQYF. The DNA of the CDR3 is TGCGCCAGCAGTGGACGCGGGGGGCGGCAAGAGACCCAGTACTTC.

The chain carries TRBV18 and TRBJ1-5, with a possible D match to TRBD1 (5 bases). Per the germline V gene, CDR1 is KGHSH and CDR2 is LQKENI. With 4 bases removed from V and 0 bases from J, the gap between germline ends came to 19 bases. CDR3 length: 18 amino acids. The CDR3: CASSLDDLGGRSNQPQHF. The DNA of the CDR3 is TGTGCCAGCTCACTGGACGACCTCGGGGGACGTAGCAATCAGCCCCAGCATTTT. Variable domain in full (rest from reference TRBV18 and TRBJ1-5): NAGVMQNPRHLVRRRGQEARLRCSPMKGHSHVYWYRQLPEEGLKFMVYLQKENIIDESGMPKERFSAEFPKEGPSILRIQQVVRGDSAAYFCASSLDDLGGRSNQPQHFGDGTRLSIL.

This chain uses TRBV27 with TRBJ1-1; weak D call: TRBD1 (5 bases). Trimming took 8 bases from V and 0 from J, leaving 10 bases between them. The length of the CDR3 is 13 residues. Germline CDR1 is MNHEY and CDR2 is SMNVEV (reference sequence). CDR3 amino acids: CASWDGMNTEAFF. In DNA, the CDR3 is TGTGCCAGCTGGGACGGCATGAACACTGAAGCTTTCTTT.